This entry concerns a single T cell receptor beta chain. The antigen remains unidentified. This record comes from a study of CD8 T cells in Susac syndrome. Study-wide results and limits: No clonal expansion appeared among CD4+ T cells in Susac patients.

The authors reverse transcribed about 0.5 to 1 ug RNA with random hexamers. In TCRdb, the immunoSEQ multiplex PCR reads were re-called with MiXCR into one record per CDR3 protein. There are approximately 190,000 distinct CDR3 sequences in the sample; approximately 95% occur only once, and around 0.1% lies in the top ten. The study sequenced TCR beta in blood CD8+ and CD4+ T cells. The sample was CD4+ T cells from PBMCs. The clonotype comes from a human donor with Susac syndrome.

The CDR3 here is CASSLGVNTYEQYF. CDR3 DNA sequence: TGTGCCAGCAGTTTAGGGGTCAATACCTACGAGCAGTACTTC. The chain links TRBV12-3 or TRBV12-4 to TRBJ2-7; D remains ambiguous. V gave up 1 base and J gave up 2 bases, with 9 bases separating them. This CDR3 has 14 amino acids.